The entry below describes one T cell receptor (beta chain). What antigen it recognizes has not been identified. There are no base qualities to consult, and no much larger clone falls within one base. The entry originates in a study of CD8+CD57+ T cells in acquired aplastic anemia listed by TCRdb under 2018. Background for the entire study: DNA extracted from sorted CD4+ and CD8+ cells had a mean of approximately 3.3 ug, with a range of 0.2 to 27.4 ug. For healthy donor samples, the average read count was about 9.8 million for CD4+ cells and approximately 11 million for CD8+ cells.

CDR1 and CDR2 (SGHTA, FQGNSA) derive from the germline V gene. V is reduced by 4 bases and J by 5 bases, leaving a spacing of 9 bases between them. Measured from the cysteine to the phenylalanine, the CDR3 is 12 residues long. Only the CDR3 part of the read is kept: 36 bases, read in frame from the first base. Findings and caveats that apply to the study as a whole: About 28 CD8+ CDR3 sequences were found in both patients and controls but appeared to be highly expressed in patients and within the immunodominant clones of the patients. No significant difference in CD8+ Simpson's diversity was found between patients and healthy controls (P=0.060).

Genomic DNA served as template for TCR beta VDJ combination and CDR3 sequence profiling. TCR repertoire sequencing was run on an Illumina HiSeq 2000. As for how the authors treated the data: Repertoire assessment relied on Simpson's diversity index, CDR3 size and DJ length profiles, and TRBV/TRBJ rearrangement plots. The most abundant DNA sequence in the deep sequencing data was taken as the immunodominant clone. CDR3 amino acid sequences were checked for sharing across subjects and were also compared against the VDJdb database and published repertoires. TCRdb trimmed the raw reads at Q25, called clones with MiXCR and kept productive beta chains. Every CDR3 protein is listed once, alongside the most common genes and DNA of its rows. The V and J calls shown here were made by TCRdb, not taken from the authors' results. In all, the sample holds about 190,000 distinct CDR3 sequences, and roughly 56% of those were seen once. The top ten constitute approximately 15% of the sample.

TCR repertoires of sorted CD4+ and CD8+ blood T cells from severe aplastic anemia patients and healthy subjects were deep-sequenced in the study. Ficoll-Paque density gradient centrifugation was used to isolate peripheral blood mononuclear cells. Before DNA extraction, CD4+ and CD8+ T cells were sorted by FACS or by magnetic beads. Sequences were obtained from sorted CD4+, CD8+, or CD8+CD57+ T cells (not recorded which) from PBMCs. The chain is encoded by TRBV7-2 joined to TRBJ2-7; the D gene is perhaps TRBD1, on 6 matching bases. The clonotype originates from a human donor in good health, serving as a control. The CDR3 protein sequence reads: CASSSGVHEQYF. The DNA sequence is as follows: TGTGCCAGCAGCTCAGGGGTCCACGAGCAGTACTTC.